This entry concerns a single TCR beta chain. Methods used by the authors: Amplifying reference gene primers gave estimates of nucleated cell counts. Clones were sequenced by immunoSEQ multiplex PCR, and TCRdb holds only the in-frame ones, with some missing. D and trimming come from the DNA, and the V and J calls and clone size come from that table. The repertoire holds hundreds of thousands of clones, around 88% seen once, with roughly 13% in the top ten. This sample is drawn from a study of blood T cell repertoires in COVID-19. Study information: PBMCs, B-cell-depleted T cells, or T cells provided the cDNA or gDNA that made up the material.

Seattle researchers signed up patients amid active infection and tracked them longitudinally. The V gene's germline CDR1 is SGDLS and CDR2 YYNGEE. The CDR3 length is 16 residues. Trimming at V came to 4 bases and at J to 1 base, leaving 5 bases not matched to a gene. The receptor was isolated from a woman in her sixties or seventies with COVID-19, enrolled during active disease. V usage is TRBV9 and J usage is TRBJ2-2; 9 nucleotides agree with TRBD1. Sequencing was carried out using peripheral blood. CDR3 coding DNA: TGTGCCAGCAGCCCGCCGGGACAGGGGAACACCGGGGAGCTGTTTTTT. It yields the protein CASSPPGQGNTGELFF.